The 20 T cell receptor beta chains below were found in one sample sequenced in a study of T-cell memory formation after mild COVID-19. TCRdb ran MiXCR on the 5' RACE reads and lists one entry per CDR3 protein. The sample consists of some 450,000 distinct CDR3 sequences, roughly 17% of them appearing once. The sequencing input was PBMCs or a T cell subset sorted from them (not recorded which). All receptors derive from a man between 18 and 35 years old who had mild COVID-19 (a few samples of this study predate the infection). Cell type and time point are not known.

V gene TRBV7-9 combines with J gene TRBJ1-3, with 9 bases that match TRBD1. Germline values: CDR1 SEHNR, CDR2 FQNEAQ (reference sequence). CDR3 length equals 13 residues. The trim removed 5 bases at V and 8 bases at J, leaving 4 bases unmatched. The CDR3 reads CASSRDRVDTIYF. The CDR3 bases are TGTGCCAGCAGCCGGGACAGGGTGGACACCATATATTTT.

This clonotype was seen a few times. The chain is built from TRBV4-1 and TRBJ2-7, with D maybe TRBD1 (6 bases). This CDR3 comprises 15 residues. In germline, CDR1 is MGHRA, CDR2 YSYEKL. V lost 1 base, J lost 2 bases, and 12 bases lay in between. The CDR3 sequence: CASSQGRQGPYEQYF. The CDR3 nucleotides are TGCGCCAGCAGCCAAGGCCGGCAGGGGCCCTACGAGCAGTACTTC.

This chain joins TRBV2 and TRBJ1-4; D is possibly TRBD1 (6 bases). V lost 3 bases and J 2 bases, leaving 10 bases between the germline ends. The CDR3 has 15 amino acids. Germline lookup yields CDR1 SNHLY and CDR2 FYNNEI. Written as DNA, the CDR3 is TGTGCCAGCAGTGATATGGGGGCCACTAATGAAAAACTGTTTTTT. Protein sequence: CASSDMGATNEKLFF.

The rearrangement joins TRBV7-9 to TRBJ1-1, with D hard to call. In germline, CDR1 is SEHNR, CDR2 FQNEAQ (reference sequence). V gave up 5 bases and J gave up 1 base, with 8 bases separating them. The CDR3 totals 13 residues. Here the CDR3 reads CASSVQENTEAFF. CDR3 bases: TGTGCCAGCAGCGTTCAGGAGAACACTGAAGCTTTCTTT.

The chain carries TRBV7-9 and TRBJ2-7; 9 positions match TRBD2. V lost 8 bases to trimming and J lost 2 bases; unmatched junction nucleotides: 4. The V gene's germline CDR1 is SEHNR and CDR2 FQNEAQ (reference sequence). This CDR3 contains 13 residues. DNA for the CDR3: TGTGCCAGCGGAGTAGCGGGGGCCTACGAGCAGTACGTC. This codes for CASGVAGAYEQYV.

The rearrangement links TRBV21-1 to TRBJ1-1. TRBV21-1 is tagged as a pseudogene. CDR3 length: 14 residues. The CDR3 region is CASSKEDGNTEAFF. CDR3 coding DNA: TGTGCCAGCAGCAAAGAGGACGGCAACACTGAAGCTTTCTTT.

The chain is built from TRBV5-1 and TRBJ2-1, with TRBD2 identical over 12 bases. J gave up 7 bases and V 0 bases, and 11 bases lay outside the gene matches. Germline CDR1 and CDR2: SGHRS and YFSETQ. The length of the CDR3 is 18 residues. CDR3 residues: CASSLGSSGGALVNEQFF. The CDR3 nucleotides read TGCGCCAGCAGCTTGGGGTCTAGCGGGGGGGCCTTAGTAAATGAGCAGTTCTTC.

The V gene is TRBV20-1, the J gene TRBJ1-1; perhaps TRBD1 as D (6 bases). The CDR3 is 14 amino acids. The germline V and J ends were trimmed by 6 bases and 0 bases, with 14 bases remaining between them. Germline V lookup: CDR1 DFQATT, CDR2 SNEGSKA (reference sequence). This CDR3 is CSAYDQGMNTEAFF. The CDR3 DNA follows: TGCAGTGCCTACGACCAGGGGATGAACACTGAAGCTTTCTTT.

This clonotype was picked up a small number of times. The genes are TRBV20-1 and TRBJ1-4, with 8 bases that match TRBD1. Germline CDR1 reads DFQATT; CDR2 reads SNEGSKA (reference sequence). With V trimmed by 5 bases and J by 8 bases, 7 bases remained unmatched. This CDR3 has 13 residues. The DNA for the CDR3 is TGCAGTGCTCGCCAGGGGGCTGAAGAAAAACTGTTTTTT. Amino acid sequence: CSARQGAEEKLFF.

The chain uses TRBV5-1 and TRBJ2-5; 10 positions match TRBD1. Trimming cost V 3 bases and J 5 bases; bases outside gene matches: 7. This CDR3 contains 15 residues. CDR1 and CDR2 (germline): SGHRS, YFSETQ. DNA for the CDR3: TGCGCCAGCAGCTACCGGGACAGGGGAAGGGAGACCCAGTACTTC. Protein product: CASSYRDRGRETQYF. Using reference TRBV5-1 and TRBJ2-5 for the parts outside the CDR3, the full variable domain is KAGVTQTPRYLIKTRGQQVTLSCSPISGHRSVSWYQQTPGQGLQFLFEYFSETQRNKGNFPGRFSGRQFSNSRSEMNVSTLELGDSALYLCASSYRDRGRETQYFGPGTRLLVL.

The CDR3 here is CSARAWGAPSYEQYV. Written as DNA, the CDR3 is TGCAGTGCTAGAGCCTGGGGGGCACCAAGCTACGAGCAGTACGTC. J is TRBJ2-7 and V is TRBV20-1; TRBD1 or TRBD2 may be the D gene (6 bases each). The V gene lost 1 base and the J gene lost 3 bases, with 16 bases spanning the gap. The CDR3 runs 15 residues. Germline V gene sequence: CDR1 DFQATT, CDR2 SNEGSKA (reference sequence).

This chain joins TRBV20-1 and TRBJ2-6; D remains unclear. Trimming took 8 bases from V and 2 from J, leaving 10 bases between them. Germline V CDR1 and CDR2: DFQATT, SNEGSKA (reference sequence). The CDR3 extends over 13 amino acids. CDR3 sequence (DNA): TGCAGTCCCGAGATCCCTGGGGCCAACGTCCTGACTTTC. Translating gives CSPEIPGANVLTF.

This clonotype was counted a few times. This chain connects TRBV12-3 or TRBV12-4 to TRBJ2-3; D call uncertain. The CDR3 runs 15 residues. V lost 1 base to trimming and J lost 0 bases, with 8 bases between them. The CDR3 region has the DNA TGTGCCAGCAGTTTAGGTGACCCTAGCACAGATACGCAGTATTTT. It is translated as CASSLGDPSTDTQYF.

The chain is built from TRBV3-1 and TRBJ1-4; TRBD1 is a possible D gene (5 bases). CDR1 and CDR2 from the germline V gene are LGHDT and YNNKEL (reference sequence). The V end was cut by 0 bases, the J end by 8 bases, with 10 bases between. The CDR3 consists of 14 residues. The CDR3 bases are TGTGCCAGCAGCCAAGAGGAGGGGCGGGAAAAACTGTTTTTT. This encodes CASSQEEGREKLFF.

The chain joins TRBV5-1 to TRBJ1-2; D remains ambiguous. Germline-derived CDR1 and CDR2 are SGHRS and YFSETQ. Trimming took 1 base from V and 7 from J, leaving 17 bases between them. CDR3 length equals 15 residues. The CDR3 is CASSLLEEGKSGYTF. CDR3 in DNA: TGCGCCAGCAGCTTGCTCGAGGAGGGAAAGAGTGGCTACACCTTC. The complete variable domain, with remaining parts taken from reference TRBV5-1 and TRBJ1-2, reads KAGVTQTPRYLIKTRGQQVTLSCSPISGHRSVSWYQQTPGQGLQFLFEYFSETQRNKGNFPGRFSGRQFSNSRSEMNVSTLELGDSALYLCASSLLEEGKSGYTFGSGTRLTVV.

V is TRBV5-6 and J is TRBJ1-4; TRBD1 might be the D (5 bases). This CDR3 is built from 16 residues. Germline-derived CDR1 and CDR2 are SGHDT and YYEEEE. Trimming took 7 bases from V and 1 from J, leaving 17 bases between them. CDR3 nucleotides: TGTGCCAGCGGCAACCGGGACCGACGAACTAATGAAAAACTGTTTTTT. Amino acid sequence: CASGNRDRRTNEKLFF.

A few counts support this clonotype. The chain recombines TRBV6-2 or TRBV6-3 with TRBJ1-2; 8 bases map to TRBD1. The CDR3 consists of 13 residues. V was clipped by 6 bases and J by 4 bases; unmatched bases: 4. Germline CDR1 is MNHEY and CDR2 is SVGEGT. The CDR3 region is CASSHGQGYGYTF. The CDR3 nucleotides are TGTGCCAGCAGCCACGGACAGGGCTATGGCTACACCTTC.

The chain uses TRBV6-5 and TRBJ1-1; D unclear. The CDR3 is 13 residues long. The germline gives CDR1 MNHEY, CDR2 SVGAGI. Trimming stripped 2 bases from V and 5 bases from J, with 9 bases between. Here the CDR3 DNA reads TGTGCCAGCAGTTACAGTGGGTTTACTGAAGCTTTCTTT. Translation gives CASSYSGFTEAFF.

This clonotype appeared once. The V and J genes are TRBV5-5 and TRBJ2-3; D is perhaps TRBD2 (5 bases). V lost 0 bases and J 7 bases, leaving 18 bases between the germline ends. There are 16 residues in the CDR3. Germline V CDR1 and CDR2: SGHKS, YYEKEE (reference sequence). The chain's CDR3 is CASSLAPGIAIYTQYF. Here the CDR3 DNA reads TGTGCCAGCAGCTTGGCCCCGGGAATAGCGATATATACGCAGTATTTT.

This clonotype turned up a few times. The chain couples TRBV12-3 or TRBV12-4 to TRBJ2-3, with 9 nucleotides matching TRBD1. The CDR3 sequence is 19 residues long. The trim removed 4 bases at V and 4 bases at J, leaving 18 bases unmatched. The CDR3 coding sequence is TGTGCCAGCAGTTCCGGGACAGGGTTGTACACCACAATATCAGATACGCAGTATTTT. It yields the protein CASSSGTGLYTTISDTQYF.